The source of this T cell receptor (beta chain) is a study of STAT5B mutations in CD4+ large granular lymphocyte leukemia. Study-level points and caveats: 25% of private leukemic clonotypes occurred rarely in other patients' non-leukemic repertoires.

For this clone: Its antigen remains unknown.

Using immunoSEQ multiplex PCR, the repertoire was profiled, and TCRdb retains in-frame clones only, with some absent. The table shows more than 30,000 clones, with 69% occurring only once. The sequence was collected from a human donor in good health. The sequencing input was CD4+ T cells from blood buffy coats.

CDR3 in amino acids: CASSDPSMAAYNEQFF. The CDR3 coding sequence is TGTGCCAGCAGTGATCCTAGTATGGCAGCTTACAATGAGCAGTTCTTC. The rearrangement uses TRBV6-1 and TRBJ2-1; D is unresolved. CDR1 and CDR2 from the germline V gene are MNHNS and SASEGT. The length of the CDR3 is 16 residues. The V end was cut by 3 bases, the J end by 4 bases, with 16 bases between.